This T cell receptor beta chain was identified in a study of shared clonotypes between healthy human individuals. Study-level information: In total, the donors were two women and a few men aged 18 to 49. Findings and limits, study-wide: Non-shared clonotypes showed lower generation probabilities than clonotypes common to all four donors. Relative to memory subsets, naive subsets generally showed larger estimated richness.

A note on this clone: Its antigen remains unidentified.

Under the authors' procedure: ImmunoSEQ gave junction-only sequences without quality scores, so filtering differed. The assay was immunoSEQ multiplex PCR, and TCRdb's table has in-frame clones only and misses some. V and J calls and clone size are copied from that table; D and trimming were computed from the DNA. This table holds some 1,400,000 clones, around 97% found once. Germline V gene lookup returns CDR1 KGHSH and CDR2 LQKENI. V shed 3 bases, J shed 5 bases, and the junction held 9 bases outside the gene matches. The CDR3 runs to 15 residues. This chain joins TRBV18 and TRBJ2-5, with 7 bases that match TRBD1. The sample consisted of naive CD4+ T cells sorted from blood. Stated subset: CD45RA+ positively selected. The sequence was obtained from a man aged 25 to 45 in good health. CDR3 nucleotides: TGTGCCAGCTCACCGGCACAGGGGTTAGGGGAGACCCAGTACTTC. Translation gives CASSPAQGLGETQYF.